This TCR beta chain is from a study of regulatory T cells in long-lasting Graves disease. Study-wide findings and caveats: Newly diagnosed Graves' patients had higher TCR diversity than persistent ones.

Construction of TCR beta libraries relied on iRepertoire HTBI primers and on Arm-PCR targeting CDR3 regions. TCRdb re-derived calls from the multiplex PCR reads in MiXCR, one entry per CDR3 protein. The table shows approximately 480,000 distinct CDR3 sequences, with around 16% occurring only once. This clonotype was seen more than once but under ten times. The antigen remains unidentified. Time point reported: newly diagnosed GD, antithyroid drugs for less than 3 months. Scientists built the TCR library using RNA that was extracted from PBMCs. CDR1 is SQVTM, CDR2 ANQGSEA, per germline. The CDR3 is 13 amino acids. V gave up 6 bases and J gave up 5 bases; unmatched junction bases: 7. These data also formed part of another study, on T cells in Graves' hyperthyroidism and ophthalmopathy. That source reports: Most expanded thyroid clonotypes above 0.001 also appeared in blood.

The material sequenced was peripheral blood mononuclear cells (PBMCs), taken at new diagnosis, from a patient treated with antithyroid drugs. This receptor was identified in a man aged 35 to 55 with Graves disease. The chain employs TRBV29-1 and TRBJ2-3, with 8 bases that match TRBD1. CDR3 amino acids: CSVRQGFGDTQYF. DNA of the CDR3: TGCAGCGTACGACAGGGGTTTGGAGATACGCAGTATTTT.